This T cell receptor (beta chain) was sequenced in a study of blood T cell repertoires in COVID-19. On the study more broadly: T cells, B-cell-depleted T cells, or PBMCs provided the cDNA or gDNA that served as material.

CDR1 is SGDLS and CDR2 is YYNGEE in the germline V gene. With 3 bases clipped from V and 6 bases from J, the junction kept 5 bases outside the gene matches. The CDR3 length is 15 residues. While infection was still active, Seattle patients were enrolled and then followed longitudinally. Produced via immunoSEQ multiplex PCR; TCRdb's table is partial and in-frame only. The sample has more than 300,000 clones; roughly 86% are singletons. Sequencing was done on a sample of peripheral blood. The receptor was isolated from a woman aged 30 to 39 with COVID-19, enrolled during active disease. This rearrangement joins TRBV9 to TRBJ2-3; 12 nucleotides align to TRBD2. This CDR3 is CASSARTSGKDTQYF. In DNA form, the CDR3 reads TGTGCCAGCAGCGCCCGGACTAGCGGGAAGGATACGCAGTATTTT.